The T cell receptor beta chain described here comes from a study of T cell repertoires in cytomegalovirus infection. Findings and caveats of the study: CMV-specific TCR beta clonotypes restricted by HLA-C were the ones dominating the ex vivo response.

MiXCR was run by TCRdb on the reads, yielding one entry per CDR3 protein. The data contain almost 500,000 distinct CDR3 sequences, about 10% of them seen just once; the ten biggest clones take up 10%. A word on this clonotype: No antigen is known for it.

The CDR3 is 15 residues long. The V gene lost 2 bases and the J gene lost 2 bases, with 10 bases spanning the gap. Germline V gene data show CDR1 as PRHDT and CDR2 as FYEKMQ (reference sequence). The receptor's source is a human donor in good health (CMV status not recorded). Some clones in this sample may be carry-over from other donors' samples. What was sequenced was PBMCs. This chain links TRBV13 with TRBJ2-1; D may be TRBD2 (5 bases). CDR3 nucleotides: TGTGCCAGCAGCTTACTCGGGGTAACCTACAATGAGCAGTTCTTC. As protein: CASSLLGVTYNEQFF.